The source of this TCR beta chain is a study of T cell responses to AZD1222 COVID-19 vaccine. General study points: Among vaccine-associated CD4 TCRs, coverage spanned spike, with dominance at 160-218 and 743-854.

Of note for this clone: The antigen is unknown.

This CDR3 region has 14 residues. Germline-derived CDR1 and CDR2 are MNHNS and SASEGT. Trimming stripped 0 bases from V and 5 bases from J, with 10 bases between. Assay: immunoSEQ multiplex PCR; the TCRdb copy retains only in-frame clones and omits some. The table lists roughly 140,000 clones, under 95% of them singletons, with approximately 5.2% in the top ten. Source: peripheral blood, taken on day 0 of AZD1222 vaccination. The source of this sequence is an adult in good health. This chain links TRBV6-1 with TRBJ2-5; the D is unclear. CDR3 in amino acids: CASSEAWALETQYF. The DNA for the CDR3 is TGTGCCAGCAGTGAAGCTTGGGCCTTGGAGACCCAGTACTTC.